These T cell receptor beta chains were read from a single sample in a study of molecular identifiers for immune sequencing clone quantification. TCRdb passed the PCR reads through MiXCR, listing each CDR3 protein once. Of roughly 93,000 distinct CDR3 sequences listed, roughly 19% are singletons. The sample comprised naive CD8+ T cells from blood, with Jurkat cell RNA spiked in. These TCRs come from a human donor in good health. Some libraries in this study had Jurkat cell RNA spiked in. The CDR3 runs from the conserved cysteine through the conserved F or W. The D gene is left open where the match is weak. Clone sizes are given selectively: once, few, many, or a class where the clone is expanded.

V	J	D	size	CDR3	DNA
TRBV6-5	TRBJ2-7	TRBD2	-	CASSYGSGGPGGYEQYF	TGTGCCAGCAGTTACGGTAGCGGGGGGCCCGGGGGATACGAGCAGTACTTC
TRBV30	TRBJ2-7	-	many	CAWSPNIEQYF	TGTGCCTGGAGTCCCAATATCGAGCAGTACTTC
TRBV27	TRBJ2-1	TRBD2	many	CASSPGTSFEQFF	TGTGCCAGCAGTCCCGGGACTAGTTTTGAGCAGTTCTTC
TRBV29-1	TRBJ2-1	TRBD1	many	CSVVRLRTGLRDEQFF	TGCAGCGTTGTTCGGCTCCGGACAGGGCTGCGGGATGAGCAGTTCTTC
TRBV5-1	TRBJ1-1	TRBD1	-	CASSSTGMDTEAFF	TGCGCCAGCAGCTCGACAGGGATGGACACTGAAGCTTTCTTT
TRBV2	TRBJ2-3	-	many	CASSETLTSFTHTDTQYF	TGTGCCAGCAGTGAGACCCTCACTAGTTTCACACACACAGATACGCAGTATTTT
TRBV11-2	TRBJ2-7	-	many	CASSITREQYF	TGTGCCAGCAGTATTACGCGCGAGCAGTACTTC
TRBV5-6	TRBJ1-1	-	many	CASSLDVNTEAFF	TGTGCCAGCAGCTTGGACGTGAACACTGAAGCTTTCTTT
TRBV10-3	TRBJ2-5	TRBD2	many	CAISEGLSGGPAETQYF	TGTGCCATCAGTGAGGGGCTATCGGGAGGGCCTGCGGAGACCCAGTACTTC
TRBV20-1	TRBJ2-1	-	many	CSARFVERASEQFF	TGCAGTGCCCGTTTTGTAGAACGGGCATCTGAGCAGTTCTTC
TRBV4-2	TRBJ1-5	TRBD1	many	CASSQEDRYSNQPQHF	TGTGCCAGCAGCCAAGAGGACAGGTATAGCAATCAGCCCCAGCATTTT
TRBV29-1	TRBJ2-3	-	many	CSVPRSDTQYF	TGCAGCGTTCCTAGATCAGATACGCAGTATTTT
TRBV20-1	TRBJ2-2	-	many	CSALMVSGENTGELFF	TGCAGTGCGCTGATGGTCTCGGGAGAGAACACCGGGGAGCTGTTTTTT
TRBV20-1	TRBJ1-1	-	-	CSARDPLSLEAFF	TGCAGTGCTAGAGATCCCCTTTCCCTTGAAGCTTTCTTT
TRBV10-2	TRBJ1-6	TRBD1	-	CASSEGTANKNNPPLHF	TGCGCCAGCAGTGAGGGGACAGCTAATAAAAATAATCCACCCCTCCACTTT
TRBV24-1	TRBJ2-3	-	many	CATSPGRGAGDTQYF	TGTGCCACCAGCCCAGGGAGAGGGGCGGGAGATACGCAGTATTTT
TRBV5-8	TRBJ2-7	-	few	CASSGATAYEQYF	TGTGCCAGCAGCGGCGCAACGGCCTACGAGCAGTACTTC
TRBV28	TRBJ2-5	TRBD1	many	CASSTGQGGLETQYF	TGTGCCAGCAGCACGGGACAGGGAGGTCTAGAGACCCAGTACTTC
TRBV12-3/TRBV12-4	TRBJ2-3	TRBD2	many	CASRLAGAITDTQYF	TGTGCCAGTCGACTAGCGGGGGCCATCACAGATACGCAGTATTTT
TRBV7-9	TRBJ2-2	-	many	CASSYPTTPGELFF	TGTGCCAGCAGCTACCCGACGACTCCCGGGGAGCTGTTTTTT
TRBV6-5	TRBJ2-3	-	many	CASSIEPRSTDTQYF	TGTGCCAGCAGTATTGAGCCCCGAAGCACAGATACGCAGTATTTT
TRBV19	TRBJ1-1	TRBD1	few	CASSAGQGYVPETSTEAFF	TGTGCCAGTAGTGCGGGACAGGGATACGTACCCGAGACGAGCACTGAAGCTTTCTTT
TRBV27	TRBJ2-7	-	many	CASSFGRGTYEQYF	TGTGCCAGCAGTTTTGGCCGGGGGACCTACGAGCAGTACTTC
TRBV20-1	TRBJ2-6	-	many	CSARSGSTNVLTF	TGCAGTGCTAGATCGGGCAGTACCAACGTCCTGACTTTC
TRBV4-1	TRBJ2-2	TRBD2	many	CASSQGTSGYTGELFF	TGCGCCAGCAGCCAGGGGACTAGCGGGTACACCGGGGAGCTGTTTTTT
TRBV9	TRBJ2-2	-	-	CASSYEASVNTGELFF	TGTGCCAGCAGCTACGAGGCTAGTGTGAACACCGGGGAGCTGTTTTTT
TRBV10-3	TRBJ1-5	TRBD1	many	CAISGTGGYQPQHF	TGTGCCATCAGCGGGACAGGGGGATATCAGCCCCAGCATTTT
TRBV9	TRBJ1-3	TRBD1	many	CASSRTGGRSFSGNTIYF	TGTGCCAGCAGCCGTACAGGGGGCCGTTCCTTCTCTGGAAACACCATATATTTT
TRBV30	TRBJ2-7	TRBD1	few	CAWSDRVGNEQYF	TGTGCCTGGAGCGACAGGGTCGGCAACGAGCAGTACTTC
TRBV28	TRBJ1-1	-	many	CASSLSQSGTTEAFF	TGTGCCAGCAGTTTATCCCAGAGTGGGACCACTGAAGCTTTCTTT
TRBV12-3/TRBV12-4	TRBJ1-2	-	-	CASSLGAGGYTF	TGTGCCAGCAGTTTAGGTGCAGGCGGCTACACCTTC
TRBV20-1	TRBJ2-3	-	many	CSATAGGKHLQRDTQYF	TGCAGTGCTACGGCCGGAGGCAAGCATCTACAACGAGATACGCAGTATTTT
TRBV5-1	TRBJ2-3	-	many	CASSAGLYNTDTQYF	TGCGCCAGCAGCGCGGGACTTTATAACACAGATACGCAGTATTTT
TRBV5-1	TRBJ1-1	TRBD1	many	CASSRGTGVMNTEAFF	TGCGCCAGCAGCCGAGGGACAGGAGTTATGAACACTGAAGCTTTCTTT
TRBV30	TRBJ1-1	-	many	CAWFRGQGTEAFF	TGTGCCTGGTTCCGGGGGCAGGGCACTGAAGCTTTCTTT